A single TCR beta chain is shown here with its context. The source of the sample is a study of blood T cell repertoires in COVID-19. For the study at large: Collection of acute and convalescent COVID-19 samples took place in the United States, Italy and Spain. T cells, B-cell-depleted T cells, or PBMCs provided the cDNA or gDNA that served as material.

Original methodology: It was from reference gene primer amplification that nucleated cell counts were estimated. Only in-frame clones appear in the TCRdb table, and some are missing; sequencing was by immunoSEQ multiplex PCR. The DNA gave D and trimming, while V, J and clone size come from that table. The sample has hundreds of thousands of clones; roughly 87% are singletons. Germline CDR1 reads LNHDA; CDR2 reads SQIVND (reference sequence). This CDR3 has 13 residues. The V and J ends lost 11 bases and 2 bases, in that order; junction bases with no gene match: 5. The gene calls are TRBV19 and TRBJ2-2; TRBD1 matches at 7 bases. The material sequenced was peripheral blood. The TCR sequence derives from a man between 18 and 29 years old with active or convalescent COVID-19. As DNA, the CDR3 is TGTGCCGCAAGAGGGGGCAACACCGGGGAGCTGTTTTTT. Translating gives CAARGGNTGELFF.